This T cell receptor beta chain was profiled in a study of human T cells and chemical hapten exposure. V dropped 2 bases and J dropped 0 bases, with 19 bases sitting between them. Germline values: CDR1 MNHEY, CDR2 SVGAGI. This CDR3 is 18 amino acids long. The time point here: patch test 2, 6 weeks after DPC sensitization. The treatment: therapeutic diphenylcyclopropenone sensitization with weekly scalp DPC. MiXCR was run by TCRdb on the RACE reads, yielding one entry per CDR3 protein. The sample carries about 84,000 distinct CDR3 sequences, under 11% recorded once. This clonotype was detected a few times.

The chain combines TRBV6-5 with TRBJ1-1; the D gene is possibly TRBD1 (6 bases). The sequencing here drew on whole blood, taken in connection with sensitization to the hapten diphenylcyclopropenone (DPC). This receptor was taken from a woman between 50 and 59 years old with alopecia areata. Some clones in this sample may be carry-over from other donors' samples. In DNA, the CDR3 is TGTGCCAGCAGTTACCAGGGAGGGACACTCGGGCTGAACACTGAAGCTTTCTTT. Translation: CASSYQGGTLGLNTEAFF.